A single T cell receptor (beta chain) is shown here with its context. Its specificity is not known. The data originate from a study of T cells in Graves' hyperthyroidism and ophthalmopathy. TCR beta CDR3 region amplification was performed from RNA transcripts. The HTBI primer set drove a first-round RT-PCR of the TCR CDR3. TCRdb called the multiplex PCR reads again in MiXCR, with one record for every CDR3 protein. In the table there are around 560,000 distinct CDR3 sequences, 16% of which are singletons. The CDR3 consists of 13 residues. Trimming shortened V by 5 bases and J by 2 bases, and 13 bases separated the two germline ends. Germline loops: CDR1 DFQATT, CDR2 SNEGSKA (reference sequence). The study's findings and limits: Blood samples included most of the expanded thyroid clonotypes exceeding 0.001.

Sample: blood. This receptor was taken from a woman in her late teens or twenties with Graves' hyperthyroidism. This chain uses TRBV20-1 with TRBJ2-7; no clear D. DNA for the CDR3: TGCAGTGCTGAACCACGCAGGACCTACGAGCAGTACTTC. It encodes CSAEPRRTYEQYF.